Presented here are 28 T cell receptor beta chains from one specimen sequenced in a study of blood T cells in healthy people across ages. Primed by a sample-barcoded 5' primer and a J-beta primer mix, a second PCR proceeded for 7 to 11 cycles. One entry per CDR3 protein results from TCRdb running MiXCR on the 5' RACE reads. Of hundreds of thousands of distinct CDR3 sequences listed, about 30% were seen once; the top ten hold 17%. Sequencing input: blood. Source of these receptors: a woman of 80 years or more in good health.

CDR3 sequence: CASSFGGAENEQYF. CDR3 sequence (DNA): TGTGCCAGCAGCTTCGGGGGGGCAGAGAATGAGCAGTACTTC. This chain links TRBV5-6 with TRBJ2-5; 8 nucleotides match TRBD2. This CDR3 has 14 amino acids. Trimming at V came to 2 bases and at J to 11 bases, leaving 11 bases not matched to a gene. Per germline, CDR1 SGHDT and CDR2 YYEEEE.

This clonotype was seen many times. The chain is built from TRBV6-5 and TRBJ2-5, with D perhaps TRBD2 (5 bases). The ends were cut back, 2 bases at V and 3 bases at J, with 13 bases in the middle. The CDR3 has 15 amino acids. The germline V gene has CDR1 MNHEY and CDR2 SVGAGI. This CDR3 reads CASSYRGIIEETQYF. CDR3 DNA: TGTGCCAGCAGTTACCGGGGTATAATCGAAGAGACCCAGTACTTC.

This clonotype was counted between two and nine times. The chain uses TRBV11-2 and TRBJ1-6, with D maybe TRBD1 (5 bases). V was trimmed by 5 bases and J by 4 bases, leaving 12 bases between them. The CDR3 length is 15 residues. The V gene's germline CDR1 is SGHAT and CDR2 FQNNGV. CDR3 in amino acids: CASSPKQAYNSPLHF. CDR3 DNA: TGTGCCAGCAGCCCCAAACAGGCGTATAATTCACCCCTCCACTTT.

The chain combines TRBV7-6 with TRBJ2-3, with D possibly being TRBD2 (6 bases). The V gene's germline CDR1 is SGHVS and CDR2 FNYEAQ. The CDR3 contains 16 residues. Trimming left V 5 bases short and J 2 bases short, with 17 bases between. The CDR3: CASSPLGGLITDTQYF. The CDR3 nucleotides read TGTGCCAGCAGCCCCCTTGGGGGGTTAATCACAGATACGCAGTATTTT.

The rearrangement uses TRBV30 and TRBJ2-5, with a weak D call TRBD1 (5 bases). The ends were cut back, 1 base at V and 2 bases at J, with 17 bases in the middle. Looked up from germline, CDR1 is GTSNPN and CDR2 is SVGIG (reference sequence). CDR3 size: 16 residues. The chain's CDR3 is CAWSANQGGFQETQYF. DNA for the CDR3: TGTGCCTGGAGTGCAAATCAGGGCGGTTTTCAAGAGACCCAGTACTTC.

This clonotype came up many times. The gene calls are TRBV12-3 or TRBV12-4 and TRBJ2-4; D is perhaps TRBD1 (7 bases). The CDR3 covers 15 residues. V lost 0 bases and J 3 bases, leaving 9 bases between the germline ends. This CDR3 is CASSLAQGGKNIQYF. The CDR3 DNA is TGTGCCAGCAGTTTAGCGCAGGGGGGCAAAAACATTCAGTACTTC.

The chain recombines TRBV11-2 with TRBJ2-5; either TRBD1 or TRBD2 may supply D (6 bases each). Germline lookup yields CDR1 SGHAT and CDR2 FQNNGV. The ends were cut back, 3 bases at V and 1 base at J, with 12 bases in the middle. The CDR3 consists of 15 residues. The CDR3 DNA sequence: TGTGCCAGCAGCTTGGCGGGACAAACCCAAGAGACCCAGTACTTC. Translated, it gives CASSLAGQTQETQYF.

This clonotype was found a few times. The V gene is TRBV7-2, the J gene TRBJ1-2; possibly TRBD1 for D (5 bases). CDR1 SGHTA and CDR2 FQGNSA come from the germline V gene. The CDR3 is made up of 13 amino acids. The ends were cut back, 6 bases at V and 8 bases at J, with 16 bases in the middle. CDR3 bases: TGTGCCAGCAGAGCTGGCCCCGAGGGGGGCTACACCTTC. Encoded protein: CASRAGPEGGYTF.

J is TRBJ1-1 and V is TRBV7-2; D remains ambiguous. V was pared by 4 bases and J by 1 base, with 16 bases between. The CDR3 has 16 amino acids. The germline CDR1 and CDR2 sequences are SGHTA and FQGNSA. The DNA for the CDR3 is TGTGCCAGCAGCTCGCCCACCACGGTTTCGAACACTGAAGCTTTCTTT. Amino acid sequence: CASSSPTTVSNTEAFF.

The CDR3 reads CASMLGQGTYEQYF. CDR3 DNA: TGTGCCAGCATGTTGGGACAGGGGACCTACGAGCAGTACTTC. The chain recombines TRBV7-2 with TRBJ2-7; 10 bases are shared with TRBD1. CDR1 is SGHTA and CDR2 is FQGNSA in the germline V gene. CDR3 length: 14 amino acids. With V trimmed by 7 bases and J by 2 bases, 5 bases remained unmatched.

The chain links TRBV2 to TRBJ2-1; D uncertain. Germline V gene lookup returns CDR1 SNHLY and CDR2 FYNNEI. Trimming took off 3 bases at V and 5 bases at J, with 5 bases between the two ends. CDR3 length: 12 amino acids. CDR3: CASSDRDNEQFF. The CDR3 DNA reads as TGTGCCAGCAGTGATCGGGACAATGAGCAGTTCTTC. Supplemented by reference TRBV2 and TRBJ2-1, the full variable domain reads EPEVTQTPSHQVTQMGQEVILRCVPISNHLYFYWYRQILGQKVEFLVSFYNNEISEKSEIFDDQFSVERPDGSNFTLKIRSTKLEDSAMYFCASSDRDNEQFFGPGTRLTVL.

The chain recombines TRBV6-5 with TRBJ2-1, with D unresolved. This CDR3 comprises 16 residues. Germline V gives CDR1 MNHEY, CDR2 SVGAGI. V was trimmed by 0 bases and J by 2 bases, leaving 11 bases between them. DNA of the CDR3: TGTGCCAGCAGTTACTCGACTTCCTTGGCCTACAATGAGCAGTTCTTC. Amino acid sequence: CASSYSTSLAYNEQFF.

This clonotype has a count of ten or more. The rearrangement joins TRBV20-1 to TRBJ1-5; no reliable D call. This CDR3 has 14 residues. V lost 3 bases, J lost 0 bases, and 9 bases lay in between. The germline gives CDR1 DFQATT, CDR2 SNEGSKA (reference sequence). This chain's CDR3 is CSARGGPSNQPQHF. The CDR3 region has the DNA TGCAGTGCTAGGGGCGGGCCTAGCAATCAGCCCCAGCATTTT.

This clonotype was counted ten times or more. The chain is built from TRBV4-3 and TRBJ2-1, with 10 bases matching TRBD1. The germline V gene has CDR1 LGHNA and CDR2 YSLEER. V gave up 1 base and J gave up 10 bases; unmatched junction bases: 10. This CDR3 has 16 amino acids. The CDR3 spells CASSQGTGGMKGEQFF. The CDR3 coding sequence is TGCGCCAGCAGCCAAGGGACAGGGGGTATGAAAGGGGAGCAGTTCTTC.

This clonotype was seen a few times. V and J are TRBV28 and TRBJ1-5; a possible D gene is TRBD1 (5 bases). V lost 11 bases and J 4 bases, leaving 15 bases between the germline ends. Looked up from germline, CDR1 is MDHEN and CDR2 is SYDVKM. CDR3 length: 13 amino acids. CDR3 amino acids: CAPHGWGNQPQHF. The CDR3 nucleotides are TGTGCCCCCCATGGATGGGGGAATCAGCCCCAGCATTTT. Drawing the rest from reference TRBV28 and TRBJ1-5, the complete variable domain is DVKVTQSSRYLVKRTGEKVFLECVQDMDHENMFWYRQDPGLGLRLIYFSYDVKMKEKGDIPEGYSVSREKKERFSLILESASTNQTSMYLCAPHGWGNQPQHFGDGTRLSIL.

This clonotype showed up just a few times. A much larger clone lies one base from this, so it may be a read error. The rearrangement joins TRBV15 to TRBJ2-6, with 9 bases identical to TRBD1. Germline lookup yields CDR1 LNHNV and CDR2 YYDKDF (reference sequence). The CDR3 consists of 17 residues. CDR3 in DNA: TGTGCCACCAGCGGCGGACAGGGGAAGGCTGGGGCCAACATCCTGACTTTC. It encodes CATSGGQGKAGANILTF. Together with reference TRBV15 and TRBJ2-6, the CDR3 gives the full variable domain: DAMVIQNPRYQVTQFGKPVTLSCSQTLNHNVMYWYQQKSSQAPKLLFHYYDKDFNNEADTPDNFQSRRPNTSFCFLDIRSPGLGDTAMYLCATSGGQGKAGANILTFGAGSRLTVL.

This clonotype was observed a handful of times. This chain connects TRBV6-2 or TRBV6-3 to TRBJ2-1, with TRBD2 identical over 12 bases. The CDR3 has 15 amino acids. With V trimmed by 6 bases and J by 7 bases, 7 bases remained unmatched. CDR1 MNHEY and CDR2 SVGEGT come from the germline V gene. The CDR3 sequence is CASRPSGGAWNEQFF. CDR3 in DNA: TGTGCCAGCAGACCTAGCGGGGGGGCCTGGAATGAGCAGTTCTTC.

The chain carries TRBV5-6 and TRBJ2-5; 8 bases line up with TRBD2. The CDR3 spans 16 residues. V lost 5 bases to trimming and J lost 3 bases; unmatched junction nucleotides: 12. CDR1 SGHDT and CDR2 YYEEEE come from the germline V gene. This chain's CDR3 is CASSFRFLAGKETQYF. The CDR3 DNA reads as TGTGCCAGCAGTTTTCGATTTTTAGCGGGGAAAGAGACCCAGTACTTC. Complete variable domain (other parts from reference TRBV5-6 and TRBJ2-5): DAGVTQSPTHLIKTRGQQVTLRCSPKSGHDTVSWYQQALGQGPQFIFQYYEEEERQRGNFPDRFSGHQFPNYSSELNVNALLLGDSALYLCASSFRFLAGKETQYFGPGTRLLVL.

CDR3 sequence reads: CASSLASGRTGELFF. DNA for the CDR3: TGCGCCAGCAGCTTGGCCAGCGGGAGGACCGGGGAGCTGTTTTTT. The rearrangement links TRBV5-1 to TRBJ2-2; 9 bases match TRBD2. The V gene end was trimmed by 0 bases and the J gene end by 5 bases; junction bases not matched to a gene: 2. CDR1 SGHRS and CDR2 YFSETQ come from the germline V gene. CDR3 size: 15 residues. Full variable domain (remainder filled in from reference TRBV5-1 and TRBJ2-2): KAGVTQTPRYLIKTRGQQVTLSCSPISGHRSVSWYQQTPGQGLQFLFEYFSETQRNKGNFPGRFSGRQFSNSRSEMNVSTLELGDSALYLCASSLASGRTGELFFGEGSRLTVL.

The chain has TRBV7-9 and TRBJ1-1; a weak D match, TRBD1 (5 bases). Germline V CDR1 and CDR2: SEHNR, FQNEAQ (reference sequence). CDR3 length equals 15 residues. Trimming removed 4 bases at V and 0 bases at J, with 12 bases between. The CDR3 DNA reads as TGTGCCAGCAGCTCACCGGGACTCATGAACACTGAAGCTTTCTTT. Translating gives CASSSPGLMNTEAFF.

This clonotype was seen more than once but under ten times. The V and J genes are TRBV7-9 and TRBJ2-4; 7 bases map to TRBD1. The V segment lost 5 bases and the J segment 12 bases; nucleotides outside the gene matches: 19. The CDR3 contains 16 residues. Per the germline V gene, CDR1 is SEHNR and CDR2 is FQNEAQ (reference sequence). CDR3 loop: CASSPRQGGRGDTQYF. The CDR3 coding sequence is TGTGCCAGCAGCCCCCGACAGGGTGGGCGAGGCGACACTCAGTACTTC.

The sample holds many counts of this clonotype. The chain carries TRBV2 and TRBJ2-7; D is uncertain. V shed 7 bases and J shed 5 bases, with 9 bases lying between them. The CDR3 has 11 amino acids. Germline V gene lookup returns CDR1 SNHLY and CDR2 FYNNEI. CDR3 loop: CASKFPDEQYF. The CDR3 coding sequence is TGTGCCAGCAAGTTCCCGGACGAGCAGTACTTC.

This clonotype came up a few times. The J gene is TRBJ1-6, the V gene TRBV30; D call uncertain. The V and J ends lost 4 bases and 0 bases respectively, with 10 bases between them. Germline CDR1 is GTSNPN and CDR2 is SVGIG (reference sequence). The CDR3 covers 15 residues. The CDR3 coding sequence is TGTGCCTGGAATGCACAGCTCTCCTATAATTCACCCCTCCACTTT. Translating it yields CAWNAQLSYNSPLHF.

This clonotype came up many times. This chain's CDR3 is CASSPEGAGYNEQFF. CDR3 in DNA: TGCGCCAGCAGCCCGGAGGGGGCGGGCTACAATGAGCAGTTCTTC. The genes are TRBV5-1 and TRBJ2-1; weak D call: TRBD1 (7 bases). Trimming took off 4 bases at V and 3 bases at J, with 14 bases between the two ends. The germline gives CDR1 SGHRS, CDR2 YFSETQ. The length of the CDR3 is 15 residues.

This clonotype appeared a few times. V usage is TRBV10-3 and J usage is TRBJ1-6; TRBD1 matches 7 bases. The ends lost 3 bases at V and 6 bases at J; junction bases unmatched: 2. The CDR3 spans 14 residues. Germline V gene lookup returns CDR1 ENHRY and CDR2 SYGVKD. The CDR3, as DNA: TGTGCCATCAGTGATCGGGACAGTAATTCACCCCTCCACTTT. Protein sequence: CAISDRDSNSPLHF.

This clonotype was picked up many times. J is TRBJ1-6 and V is TRBV30, with D tentatively TRBD1 (6 bases). CDR3 size: 16 residues. In germline, CDR1 is GTSNPN, CDR2 SVGIG (reference sequence). Trimming took 4 bases from V and 0 from J, leaving 13 bases between them. CDR3: CAWTGAISSYNSPLHF. The DNA of the CDR3 is TGTGCCTGGACAGGGGCCATAAGCTCCTATAATTCACCCCTCCACTTT.

This clonotype was recorded at least ten times. J is TRBJ2-7 and V is TRBV28; 10 nucleotides match TRBD2. The CDR3 sequence is 16 residues long. The J segment lost 1 base and the V segment lost 4 bases, leaving 7 bases of the junction unmatched. Germline CDR1 and CDR2: MDHEN and SYDVKM. The CDR3 sequence: CASSSQLAGPSYEQYF. The DNA of the CDR3 is TGTGCCAGCAGTTCCCAACTAGCGGGGCCATCCTACGAGCAGTACTTC.

The rearrangement links TRBV20-1 to TRBJ1-5, with 8 nucleotides matching TRBD1. Germline CDR1 reads DFQATT; CDR2 reads SNEGSKA (reference sequence). This CDR3 region has 14 residues. Trimming cost V 6 bases and J 2 bases; bases outside gene matches: 6. The CDR3 bases are TGCAGTGCCATGGACAGGGCGGGCAATCAGCCCCAGCATTTT. Its translation is CSAMDRAGNQPQHF.